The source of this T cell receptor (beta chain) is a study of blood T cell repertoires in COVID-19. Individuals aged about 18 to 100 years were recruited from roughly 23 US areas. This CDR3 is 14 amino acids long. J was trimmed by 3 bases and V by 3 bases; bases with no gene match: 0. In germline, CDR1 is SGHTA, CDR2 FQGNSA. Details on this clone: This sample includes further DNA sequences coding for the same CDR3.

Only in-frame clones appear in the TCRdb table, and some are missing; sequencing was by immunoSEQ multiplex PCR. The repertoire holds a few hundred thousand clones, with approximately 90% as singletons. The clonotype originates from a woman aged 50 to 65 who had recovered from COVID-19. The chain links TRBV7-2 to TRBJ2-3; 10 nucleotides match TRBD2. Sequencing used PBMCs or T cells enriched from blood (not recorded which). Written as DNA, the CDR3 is TGTGCCAGCAGCTTTAGCGGGGGGACAGATACGCAGTATTTT. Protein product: CASSFSGGTDTQYF.